This entry concerns a single T cell receptor (beta chain). This clonotype was picked up a small number of times. It has no known antigen specificity. Qualities for individual bases were not recorded, and no much larger clone is one base off. The sample comes from a study of T-cell memory formation after mild COVID-19 (dated by TCRdb to the early 2020s). For the wider study: TCR sequence clusters from the two donors were largely donor specific. Longitudinal TCRalpha and TCRbeta repertoire sequencing tracked T-cell clones expanding and contracting after mild COVID-19 in two donors. Two young, previously healthy adult volunteers made up the cohort, one male and one female. Points the paper makes about the study in general: Whether the second-wave clones peaking on day 37 were SARS-CoV-2 specific was not confirmed. The study included only a couple of mild cases, and larger cohorts that include severe cases with pre-infection samples were judged to be necessary. Contracting CD4+ clones were found mainly in CM and EM memory subsets, while CD8+ clones were enriched in EMRA. Some responding clones were detected in pre-infection memory, suggesting pre-existing cross-reactive memory T cells joined the SARS-CoV-2 response. From day 15 to 85, contracting clones showed balanced CD4/CD8 phenotypes, whereas a second wave of clones that expanded from day 15 to 37 leaned towards CD4+.

Sequenced using an Illumina NovaSeq 6000. TCRalpha and TCRbeta cDNA libraries were built by 5'RACE with constant-segment primers, adding sample barcodes and unique molecular identifiers. RNA was extracted from every sample with Trizol reagent. Libraries were amplified in two PCR steps, with a second sample barcode and Illumina TruSeq adapters added in the second step. Sequencing of libraries was performed on an Illumina NovaSeq with 2 x 150 bp paired-end reads. Regarding the original processing steps: The reads were demultiplexed and collapsed into UMI-guided consensus sequences using migec v1.2.7. Using mixcr v2.1.11, the UMI consensuses were aligned to TRA and TRB V and J templates and assembled into clonotypes. Expanded or contracted clonotypes were those called significant by both edgeR and NoisET, with noise models trained on biological replicates. For edgeR calls, the thresholds were a false discovery rate-adjusted p below 0.01 and a log2 fold-change of 1. As an exploratory analysis of dynamics, max-normalized trajectories of the 1000 most abundant clonotypes were examined with PCA combined with hierarchical clustering. The CD4 or CD8 phenotype of responding clones was assigned using the separately sequenced CD4+ and CD8+ repertoires. TCRdb applied fastp at Q25 and MiXCR to the public reads, then kept only in-frame beta chains. CDR3 protein duplicates are merged, each entry listing the most common genes and DNA. TCRdb, not the authors, supplied the V and J calls. The sample has over 500,000 distinct CDR3 sequences on record, 17% of them singletons. The top ten clonotypes cover 8.1% of the sample.

PBMCs were isolated by Ficoll-Paque density gradient centrifugation. The germline V gene yields SGHTA for CDR1 and FQGTGA for CDR2. The CDR3, from cysteine to phenylalanine, totals 15 residues. The entry retains the CDR3 DNA only, 45 bases that are in frame from base 1. From V the trimming removes 3 bases and from J it removes 5 bases, while the gene matches leave 6 bases of the junction unaccounted for. The sequenced sample consisted of PBMCs or a T cell subset sorted from them (not recorded which). The sequence was collected from an adult woman who had mild COVID-19 (a few samples of this study predate the infection). The sample titles of this study are shuffled in the database, so cell type and time point are left out; the donor was told from shared clones. The chain joins TRBV7-3 to TRBJ2-1, with 8 central nucleotides matching TRBD2. The DNA reads TGTGCCAGCAGCTTTCTTAGCGGGACTCACAATGAGCAGTTCTTC. It translates as CASSFLSGTHNEQFF.